The rows below give T cell receptor beta chains drawn from one sample of a study of human versus mouse CDR3 diversity and MHC coevolution. Assay: immunoSEQ multiplex PCR; the TCRdb copy retains only in-frame clones and omits some. Of 75,000 to 90,000 clones in the sample, around 93% are singletons; the top ten hold more than 1.1%. The material sequenced was naive CD4+ T cells from blood. The receptors derive from a person aged 30 to 69 in good health. Both conserved end residues are part of each CDR3. The size of a clone is reported for some rows only, either as once, few or many, or as a class for expanded clones.

size: -
V: TRBV15
CDR3: CATSRQGLLGNQPQHF

size: once
V: TRBV11-3
CDR3: CASSFGLAAGNEQFF

size: -
V: TRBV12-1
CDR3: CASSSRRDRGSAQHF

size: -
V: TRBV5-1
CDR3: CASSQTGSSYNEQFF

size: -
V: TRBV28
CDR3: CASSLMRYGYTF

size: -
V: TRBV2
CDR3: CASTTGMAYEAFF

size: -
V: TRBV4-3
CDR3: CASSQEVIATHEQYF

size: -
V: TRBV5-6
CDR3: CASSRRFSSTDTQYF

size: -
V: TRBV5-1
CDR3: CASSQRTSGPYEQYF

size: -
V: TRBV7-3
CDR3: CASSLNGQGSEAFF

size: -
V: TRBV11-3
CDR3: CASSLGVRSTF

size: -
V: TRBV2
CDR3: CASSEAHGRGNAEAFF

size: -
V: TRBV7-6
CDR3: CASSSGLLGETQYF

size: -
V: TRBV30
CDR3: CAWSPRVEAFF

size: -
V: TRBV5-1
CDR3: CASSAQGQGGTDGYTF

size: -
V: TRBV10-3
CDR3: CAISRTGQNTGELFF